This is a list of T cell receptor beta chains from one sample in a study of CXCR3-negative and CXCR3-positive naive CD8 T cells. TCRdb reprocessed the 5' RACE reads, keeping one entry per CDR3 protein, no DNA. Seen in this sample are 84,000 or so distinct CDR3 sequences; the ten most common clones hold 1.5% to 2%. Sequencing input: naive CXCR3- CD8+ T cells from blood. These receptors were taken from a human donor in good health. Some clones in this sample may be carry-over from other donors' samples. Both conserved end residues are part of each CDR3.

v_call: TRBV4-3
j_call: TRBJ2-1
cdr3_aa: CASSQPGTSGGVYNEQFF

v_call: TRBV20-1
j_call: TRBJ2-7
cdr3_aa: CSARGSRDVLRPPYEQYF

v_call: TRBV5-5
j_call: TRBJ1-2
cdr3_aa: CASSRTGGADYGYTF

v_call: TRBV19
j_call: TRBJ2-2
cdr3_aa: CASSIGTRAVGELFF

v_call: TRBV6-6
j_call: TRBJ2-7
cdr3_aa: CASSYWTSSSYEQYF

v_call: TRBV5-4
j_call: TRBJ1-1
cdr3_aa: CASSLFQGPKNTEAFF

v_call: TRBV29-1
j_call: TRBJ2-3
cdr3_aa: CSVTEVTTNTQYF

v_call: TRBV29-1
j_call: TRBJ2-3
cdr3_aa: CSGTGTNGADTQYF

v_call: TRBV6-5
j_call: TRBJ2-1
cdr3_aa: CASSYSKGGVSEQFF

v_call: TRBV29-1
j_call: TRBJ2-7
cdr3_aa: CSVVSPAGGYEQYF

v_call: TRBV11-2
j_call: TRBJ2-2
cdr3_aa: CASSFVATGELFF

v_call: TRBV29-1
j_call: TRBJ2-1
cdr3_aa: CSVGPTEYSYNEQFF

v_call: TRBV29-1
j_call: TRBJ2-1
cdr3_aa: CSADSGYNEQFF

v_call: TRBV2
j_call: TRBJ2-7
cdr3_aa: CASSEGGGEQYF

v_call: TRBV9
j_call: TRBJ1-1
cdr3_aa: CASSVEGGGTEAFF

v_call: TRBV20-1
j_call: TRBJ2-1
cdr3_aa: CSATDGSSYNEQFF

v_call: TRBV2
j_call: TRBJ2-3
cdr3_aa: CANLAGGSADTQYF

v_call: TRBV7-6
j_call: TRBJ2-1
cdr3_aa: CASSQAGGPLDEQFF

v_call: TRBV20-1
j_call: TRBJ2-1
cdr3_aa: CSATLAGPVVGNEQFF

v_call: TRBV19
j_call: TRBJ2-7
cdr3_aa: CASSIGTGGSEQYF

v_call: TRBV5-5
j_call: TRBJ2-7
cdr3_aa: CASSLLASYPSAYEQYF

v_call: TRBV4-2
j_call: TRBJ2-2
cdr3_aa: CASSHDRGGDGELFF

v_call: TRBV21-1
j_call: TRBJ2-1
cdr3_aa: CAGGSDTKRPFSFRASYNEQFF

v_call: TRBV12-3/TRBV12-4
j_call: TRBJ2-2
cdr3_aa: CASSPTRTGELFF